This is a list of T cell receptor beta chains from one sample in a study of shared clonotypes between healthy human individuals. Profiled with immunoSEQ multiplex PCR; TCRdb holds only in-frame clones, not every one. The repertoire has 150,000 to 200,000 clones, 85% to 95% of them found once; the top ten carry 0.067%. The sample taken for sequencing was naive CD4+ T cells sorted from blood. The source is a woman in her thirties in good health. Both conserved end residues are part of each CDR3. Each record gives: V gene, J gene, CDR3 protein.

V: TRBV7-3
J: NA
CDR3: CASSPRAEGYEQYF

V: TRBV9
J: TRBJ2-1
CDR3: CASSVGGSGFNEQFF

V: TRBV29-1
J: TRBJ2-5
CDR3: CSVARGSGRSGGETQYF

V: TRBV4-1
J: TRBJ2-7
CDR3: CASSQVPGSYRQTSYEQYF

V: TRBV21-1
J: TRBJ2-7
CDR3: CARRQSQGQTYEQYF

V: TRBV7-9
J: TRBJ1-1
CDR3: CAIPAGTTEAFF

V: TRBV19
J: TRBJ2-1
CDR3: CASSMRSGNEQFF

V: TRBV6-4
J: TRBJ1-3
CDR3: CASSDSFWFRQTISGNTIYF

V: TRBV6-1
J: TRBJ2-7
CDR3: CASCRTGGAYEQYF

V: TRBV7-2
J: TRBJ2-2
CDR3: CASSSSGRVTGELFF

V: TRBV23-1
J: TRBJ2-7
CDR3: CASSQSGGGRGGWYEQYF

V: TRBV7-7
J: TRBJ2-2
CDR3: CASSFQRVRANTGELFF

V: TRBV19
J: TRBJ1-5
CDR3: CASTADRGHQPQHF

V: TRBV7-8
J: TRBJ2-7
CDR3: CASSLGGIQRYEQYF

V: TRBV15
J: TRBJ2-7
CDR3: CATSRSGSTYEQYF

V: TRBV19
J: TRBJ1-1
CDR3: CASSVAGNTEAFF

V: TRBV28
J: TRBJ1-5
CDR3: CASRTGNQPQHF

V: TRBV28
J: TRBJ2-7
CDR3: CASSLGLNSYEQYF

V: TRBV19
J: TRBJ2-7
CDR3: CASSMTGNYYEQYF

V: TRBV28
J: TRBJ1-5
CDR3: CASSPGGNQPQHF